This T cell receptor beta chain comes out of a study of cytomegalovirus exposure and HLA in healthy donors. Vbeta (60) and Jbeta (13) primers were used in the PCR. Generated by immunoSEQ multiplex PCR, the TCRdb table keeps only in-frame clones and is missing some. The sample comprises 100,000 to 150,000 clones, roughly a sixth of which are singletons, and 2.5% to 3% rests with the top ten. The CDR3 loop spans 16 amino acids. Per germline, CDR1 SGHRS and CDR2 YFSETQ. V was pared by 4 bases and J by 4 bases, with 10 bases of the junction left unmatched. Sequencing was performed on PBMCs. The chain carries TRBV5-1 and TRBJ1-1; 10 nucleotides line up with TRBD1. This TCR was recovered from a female donor in good health and CMV-seropositive. This CDR3 is CASSRDRGRRGTEAFF. For the CDR3, the DNA is TGCGCCAGCAGCAGAGACAGGGGGCGGAGGGGCACTGAAGCTTTCTTT.